A single sample is the source of the 23 T cell receptor beta chains below, sequenced in a study of shared clonotypes between healthy human individuals. Clones were sequenced by immunoSEQ multiplex PCR, and TCRdb holds only the in-frame ones, with some missing. The profile shows approximately 2.1 million clones, just over 90% of them singletons. The sequencing sample was made of naive CD4+ T cells from PBMCs. Indicated subset: CD45RA+ positively selected. All receptors come from a man aged 18-30 years in good health. Some clones in this sample may be carry-over from other donors' samples.

The genes are TRBV30 and TRBJ1-4; no clear D gene. V was trimmed by 0 bases and J by 8 bases, leaving 10 bases between them. This CDR3 is 13 amino acids long. The germline V gene has CDR1 GTSNPN and CDR2 SVGIG (reference sequence). The CDR3 coding sequence is TGTGCCTGGAGTGTACGGCAAGGGGAAAAACTGTTTTTT. It yields the protein CAWSVRQGEKLFF.

This chain joins TRBV20-1 and TRBJ2-7; TRBD1 aligns across 7 bases. Trimming cost V 6 bases and J 7 bases; bases outside gene matches: 6. The CDR3 spans 11 residues. CDR1 and CDR2 from the germline V gene are DFQATT and SNEGSKA (reference sequence). DNA for the CDR3: TGCAGTGCAACGTACAGGGGAGAGCAGTACTTC. Amino acid sequence: CSATYRGEQYF.

V gene TRBV5-4 combines with J gene TRBJ2-7; 7 bases are shared with TRBD1. Germline V lookup: CDR1 SGHNT, CDR2 YYREEE (reference sequence). The CDR3 loop spans 15 amino acids. J lost 3 bases, V lost 3 bases, and 9 bases had no gene match. The CDR3 DNA sequence: TGTGCCAGCAGCTCCCGACAGGGCGGCGGCTACGAGCAGTACTTC. Encoded protein: CASSSRQGGGYEQYF.

This clone was observed once. The V and J genes are TRBV2 and TRBJ2-4; D perhaps matches TRBD1 (6 bases). From germline, CDR1 is SNHLY and CDR2 FYNNEI. V was clipped by 5 bases and J by 2 bases, with 16 bases between them. This CDR3 region has 16 residues. The CDR3 DNA reads TGTGCCAGCAGTCCCGGACAGCTGACTTCCAAAAACATTCAGTACTTC. Translating gives CASSPGQLTSKNIQYF.

A word on this clone: Other DNA sequences within the sample encode an identical CDR3. The chain links TRBV18 to TRBJ2-7; 8 bases line up with TRBD2. V trimming: 3 bases; J trimming: 2 bases; junction bases outside the gene matches: 6. The CDR3 extends over 15 amino acids. The germline CDR1 and CDR2 sequences are KGHSH and LQKENI. The CDR3 DNA reads TGTGCCAGCTCACCGGGAACTAGCGGACCCTACGAGCAGTACTTC. Amino acids: CASSPGTSGPYEQYF.

The chain employs TRBV7-2 and TRBJ1-2; D ambiguous. With 3 bases removed from V and 3 bases from J, the gap between germline ends came to 20 bases. Germline assignment: CDR1 SGHTA and CDR2 FQGNSA. The CDR3 length is 17 residues. CDR3 bases: TGTGCCAGCAGCTTTTTGGCAGGAGGTAGGGTGGACTATGGCTACACCTTC. This gives the protein CASSFLAGGRVDYGYTF.

The chain employs TRBV4-1 and TRBJ2-5; 7 nucleotides agree with TRBD2. Germline CDR1 is MGHRA and CDR2 is YSYEKL. J was trimmed by 10 bases and V by 0 bases; bases with no gene match: 8. CDR3 length: 14 amino acids. Here the CDR3 DNA reads TGCGCCAGCAGCCAAGATAGTCAGGGCGGGGGCCAGTACTTC. Protein sequence: CASSQDSQGGGQYF.

The gene calls are TRBV15 and TRBJ2-2; D is ambiguous. The germline V and J ends were trimmed by 1 base and 4 bases, with 4 bases remaining between them. The germline CDR1 and CDR2 sequences are LNHNV and YYDKDF (reference sequence). CDR3 length: 13 amino acids. The CDR3 sequence: CATSRALTGELFF. The CDR3 DNA is TGTGCCACCAGCAGAGCCCTCACCGGGGAGCTGTTTTTT.

The chain employs TRBV2 and TRBJ1-2; D ambiguous. The germline gives CDR1 SNHLY, CDR2 FYNNEI. The CDR3 has 14 residues. Trimming stripped 1 base from V and 1 base from J, with 7 bases between. CDR3 sequence reads: CASSEELLNYGYTF. The CDR3 nucleotides read TGTGCCAGCAGTGAAGAACTACTTAACTATGGCTACACCTTC.

CDR3 nucleotide sequence: TGTGCCAGTAGCCCCCGACTAGCGGGAGGGCCGAGCCTCCACGAGCAGTACTTC. It codes for CASSPRLAGGPSLHEQYF. V gene TRBV19 combines with J gene TRBJ2-7; 14 nucleotides agree with TRBD2. The CDR3 runs to 18 residues. With V trimmed by 6 bases and J by 5 bases, 15 bases remained unmatched. Germline CDR1 LNHDA, CDR2 SQIVND (reference sequence). The full variable domain, its missing parts supplied by reference TRBV19 and TRBJ2-7, is DGGITQSPKYLFRKEGQNVTLSCEQNLNHDAMYWYRQDPGQGLRLIYYSQIVNDFQKGDIAEGYSVSREKKESFPLTVTSAQKNPTAFYLCASSPRLAGGPSLHEQYFGPGTRLTVT.

In regard to this clone: Distinct nucleotide sequences in the sample also encode this CDR3. V and J are TRBV5-1 and TRBJ1-5; the D is unclear. Looked up from germline, CDR1 is SGHRS and CDR2 is YFSETQ. The V gene lost 0 bases and the J gene lost 7 bases, with 11 bases spanning the gap. The CDR3 has 14 residues. The CDR3 reads CASSLGREGQPQHF. The CDR3 DNA is TGCGCCAGCAGCTTGGGGAGGGAAGGACAGCCCCAGCATTTT.

This clone was seen only once. The chain links TRBV11-2 to TRBJ2-4, with D possibly matching TRBD2 (6 bases). V was shortened by 5 bases and J by 7 bases, with 18 bases between the two germline ends. This CDR3 region has 15 residues. The V gene's germline CDR1 is SGHAT and CDR2 FQNNGV. CDR3 coding DNA: TGTGCCAGCAGCCCCCCGGGGGATGGGGCCAACATTCAGTACTTC. Protein sequence: CASSPPGDGANIQYF.

The rearrangement links TRBV5-4 to TRBJ2-1; the match to TRBD2 covers 7 bases. Germline values: CDR1 SGHNT, CDR2 YYREEE (reference sequence). This CDR3 region has 15 residues. Losses at the gene ends were 6 bases for V and 7 bases for J; bases not matched to a gene: 13. Here the CDR3 reads CASTRAGVIRNEQFF. CDR3 nucleotide sequence: TGTGCCAGCACTAGGGCGGGAGTAATTAGGAATGAGCAGTTCTTC.

The chain employs TRBV6-6 and TRBJ2-7, with TRBD1 matching 8 bases. The V segment lost 0 bases and the J segment 0 bases; nucleotides outside the gene matches: 1. The CDR3 has 15 residues. The V gene's germline CDR1 is MNHNY and CDR2 SVGAGI (reference sequence). CDR3 sequence: CASSYSQGDSYEQYF. The CDR3 DNA is TGTGCCAGCAGTTACTCACAGGGGGACTCCTACGAGCAGTACTTC.

V usage is TRBV5-8 and J usage is TRBJ2-7, with D unclear. CDR1 is SGHTS and CDR2 is YDEGEE in the germline V gene. The CDR3 has 13 residues. Trimming cost V 0 bases and J 4 bases, with 8 bases left between them. CDR3 nucleotide sequence: TGTGCCAGCAGCTTGGTGCCAAAATACGAGCAGTACTTC. Residues: CASSLVPKYEQYF.

The chain is built from TRBV6-1 and TRBJ1-5, with a possible D match to TRBD1 (6 bases). The germline V and J ends were trimmed by 4 bases and 1 base, with 11 bases remaining between them. The length of the CDR3 is 15 residues. Per the germline V gene, CDR1 is MNHNS and CDR2 is SASEGT. This chain's CDR3 is CASSATGQSNQPQHF. CDR3 coding DNA: TGTGCCAGCAGTGCCACCGGACAGAGCAATCAGCCCCAGCATTTT.

The chain links TRBV5-1 to TRBJ2-1, with D tentatively TRBD1 (6 bases). Germline V CDR1 and CDR2: SGHRS, YFSETQ. V shed 4 bases and J shed 10 bases, with 9 bases lying between them. The CDR3 extends over 11 amino acids. CDR3 coding DNA: TGCGCCAGCAGCCGTGACAGGGAGCAGTTCTTC. Translating gives CASSRDREQFF.

The chain uses TRBV7-6 and TRBJ2-7, with D tentatively TRBD2 (6 bases). The CDR3 contains 14 residues. Germline V gene lookup returns CDR1 SGHVS and CDR2 FNYEAQ. Trimming pared 4 bases from V and 0 bases from J, leaving 10 bases between. CDR3 DNA sequence: TGTGCCAGCAGCTCGCCCGGGAGCTCCTACGAGCAGTACTTC. Translation gives CASSSPGSSYEQYF.

The V and J genes are TRBV5-1 and TRBJ2-1; 9 bases fit TRBD1. The CDR3 sequence is 16 residues long. With V trimmed by 1 base and J by 1 base, 3 bases remained unmatched. From germline, CDR1 is SGHRS and CDR2 YFSETQ. For the CDR3, the DNA is TGCGCCAGCAGCTTGCACGGGACAGGGTCCTACAATGAGCAGTTCTTC. Its protein product is CASSLHGTGSYNEQFF. The full variable domain, its missing parts supplied by reference TRBV5-1 and TRBJ2-1, is KAGVTQTPRYLIKTRGQQVTLSCSPISGHRSVSWYQQTPGQGLQFLFEYFSETQRNKGNFPGRFSGRQFSNSRSEMNVSTLELGDSALYLCASSLHGTGSYNEQFFGPGTRLTVL.

The rearrangement joins TRBV18 to TRBJ1-3; the D gene is possibly TRBD1 (5 bases). The CDR3 is 15 residues long. The V gene's germline CDR1 is KGHSH and CDR2 LQKENI. The ends were cut back, 4 bases at V and 0 bases at J, with 10 bases in the middle. CDR3 region: CASSLQGSSGNTIYF. In nucleotides, the CDR3 is TGTGCCAGCTCACTTCAGGGTAGCTCTGGAAACACCATATATTTT. The full variable domain, with the rest looked up from reference TRBV18 and TRBJ1-3, is NAGVMQNPRHLVRRRGQEARLRCSPMKGHSHVYWYRQLPEEGLKFMVYLQKENIIDESGMPKERFSAEFPKEGPSILRIQQVVRGDSAAYFCASSLQGSSGNTIYFGEGSWLTVV.

With regard to this clone: Within the sample, other DNA sequences also encode this same CDR3. The chain has TRBV9 and TRBJ2-1, with a tentative D call TRBD2 (5 bases). The CDR3 extends over 14 amino acids. Trimming shortened V by 1 base and J by 0 bases, and 5 bases separated the two germline ends. Germline V lookup: CDR1 SGDLS, CDR2 YYNGEE. The CDR3 region is CASSVSGSYNEQFF. As DNA, the CDR3 is TGTGCCAGCAGCGTAAGCGGCTCCTACAATGAGCAGTTCTTC.

The chain combines TRBV6-5 with TRBJ1-1; maybe TRBD1 (5 bases). CDR1 is MNHEY and CDR2 is SVGAGI in the germline V gene. Deletions cut 3 bases from V and 1 base from J, with 15 bases between. CDR3 size: 16 residues. This CDR3 is CASSYRLSGKNTEAFF. The CDR3, as DNA: TGTGCCAGCAGTTATCGTTTGTCAGGGAAGAACACTGAAGCTTTCTTT.

In DNA, the CDR3 is TGTGCCAGCAGTCACGGCCAAGAGACCCAGTACTTC. This codes for CASSHGQETQYF. The chain recombines TRBV11-3 with TRBJ2-5; D is uncertain. Trimming pared 6 bases from V and 1 base from J, leaving 6 bases between. The V gene's germline CDR1 is SGHNT and CDR2 YENEEA. This CDR3 comprises 12 residues.